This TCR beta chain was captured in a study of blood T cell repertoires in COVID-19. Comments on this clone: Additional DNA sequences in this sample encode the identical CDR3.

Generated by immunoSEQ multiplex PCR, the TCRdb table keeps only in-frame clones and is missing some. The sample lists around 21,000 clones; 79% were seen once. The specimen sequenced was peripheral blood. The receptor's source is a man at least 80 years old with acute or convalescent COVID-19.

The CDR3 DNA reads as TGTGCCAGCAGCTCCCGCGGACAGGGGCCCAGGACTGAAGCTTTCTTT. Translating gives CASSSRGQGPRTEAFF. This sequence joins TRBV7-3 and TRBJ1-1, with 9 positions matching TRBD1. V dropped 4 bases and J dropped 5; count of bases not matched to a gene: 11. The germline gives CDR1 SGHTA, CDR2 FQGTGA. The length of the CDR3 is 16 residues.